This T cell receptor (beta chain) was obtained from a study of identical twins (TCRdb year 2016). Context from the whole study: To test whether fetal clonotypes persist, this study deep-sequenced TCR alpha and beta repertoires from monozygotic twins, from unrelated adults of various ages, and from cord blood. To rule out contamination, the twin experiments were replicated at different times with different library preparation protocols. General findings and caveats noted by the study authors: Excess twin sharing in beta out-of-frame sequences was weaker because fewer shared sequences lowered the signal-to-noise ratio. Invariant T cells such as MAIT and iNKT could partly confound zero-insertion analyses, although diverse VJ usage argued against such confounding for most clonotypes. In monozygotic twins, out-of-frame TCR alpha sharing was systematically underestimated by recombination models, although the models agreed with sharing between unrelated individuals. Abundant cord blood beta clonotypes carried fewer insertions; young adult naive repertoires showed a weaker similar trend, while memory repertoires showed none. Because the same donors could not be followed over many years, the conclusions relied on cross-sectional statistical analysis. Out-of-frame TCR alpha sequences shared between twins showed an excess of low generation-probability sequences compared with coincidental sharing between unrelated individuals.

The CDR3 contains 13 residues, cysteine and phenylalanine counted. The DNA shown is the 39-base CDR3, in frame from base 1. A distance of 13 bases separates the germline ends of V and J, which lose 7 bases and 3 bases respectively. CDR1 and CDR2 were assigned from the germline V gene (reference sequence) as MNHNY and SVGAGI. This clonotype was observed many times. Which antigen it targets is not known. No base-level quality is on record; no much larger clone is a single base apart. Libraries were constructed by 5' RACE. Instrument on record: Illumina HiSeq 2000. A universal primer binding site was introduced by template switching, and a unique molecular identifier was present in the final cDNA, enabling accurate counting of TCR cDNA molecules. First-strand cDNA for TCR alpha and beta chains was synthesized from specific primers in the conserved constant-segment region. To control for contamination, every cDNA library carried two barcodes: a SMART-Mk sample barcode plus Illumina barcodes. Two successive PCR steps introduced TruSeq adapter sequences along with Illumina sample barcodes. The Illumina HiSeq platform was used with custom primers to sequence TCR alpha and beta cDNA libraries. In the paper's pipeline: Raw reads were processed with MiGEC to extract unique molecular identifiers, and MiXCR was used to determine CDR3 positions. For each individual, recombination models were inferred using an EM algorithm with the repgenHMM and IGoR tools. Shared clonotypes were analyzed with the tcR package in R, and sharing was normalized by the product of cloneset sizes. Out-of-frame nonproductive sequences were analyzed to study raw recombination free of thymic and clonal selection effects. TCRdb itself trimmed the public reads at Q25 with fastp, ran MiXCR and retained productive beta chains. A single entry per CDR3 protein holds the most common genes and DNA from its merged rows. The V and J calls were determined by TCRdb, not by the authors. The sample has roughly 470,000 distinct CDR3 sequences on record, 14% of them singletons. The ten largest clones add up to approximately 0.98% of the sample.

Every donor was a healthy Caucasian. The twin cohort comprised three pairs of female monozygotic twins, all aged about 18 to 29 years. Positive isolation kits from Invitrogen were used to isolate the CD4+ and CD8+ T cell populations. The sample was also reused in another study, on yellow fever vaccine responses in identical twins. That second report states: According to the authors, in identical twins the way T cells responded to vaccination appeared partly convergent and partly personalized. In the study, vaccine-responding T cell clones were precisely tracked in identical twins.

In this chain, TRBV6-6 is recombined with TRBJ2-7, with the D call tentatively TRBD1 or TRBD2, each fitting 5 bases. The receptor was isolated from a woman younger than 35 in good health. Material: CD4+ T cells sorted from blood. The CDR3: CASNPGPNYEQYF. The DNA sequence is as follows: TGTGCCAGCAATCCGGGACCCAACTACGAGCAGTACTTC.